Sequencing of this TCR beta chain was carried out in a study of regulatory T cells in long-lasting Graves disease. Study findings and constraints: Fewer public clonotypes were shared by new patients (under 1,000) than by persistent patients (2,741). Less diverse TCR repertoires were seen in persistent Graves' patients than in newly diagnosed ones.

As for time point: newly diagnosed GD, antithyroid drugs for less than 3 months. The TCR library was prepared using RNA isolated from PBMCs. Patients hailed from an endocrinology department in Xi'an, China. This clonotype has ten or more counts. Its antigen is not identified. V was shortened by 6 bases and J by 7 bases, with 24 bases between the two germline ends. CDR1 and CDR2 (germline): SNHLY, FYNNEI. The CDR3 spans 17 residues. Construction of TCR beta libraries relied on iRepertoire HTBI primers and on Arm-PCR targeting CDR3 regions. MiXCR, applied by TCRdb to the multiplex PCR reads, yields one record per CDR3 protein. Found here are approximately 230,000 distinct CDR3 sequences, approximately 16% of them singletons; the top ten hold 22%.

This chain uses TRBV2 with TRBJ2-2, with D perhaps matching TRBD1 or TRBD2 (5 bases each). The receptor's source is a female donor with Graves disease. The sequencing here drew on peripheral blood mononuclear cells (PBMCs), taken at new diagnosis, from a patient treated with antithyroid drugs. The CDR3 sequence: CASRDGSGGGSDGELFF. The DNA of the CDR3 is TGTGCCAGCAGGGATGGAAGTGGTGGGGGATCCGACGGGGAGCTGTTTTTT.